Presented here are 18 T cell receptor beta chains from one specimen sequenced in a study of cytomegalovirus exposure and HLA in healthy donors. The PCR ran on 60 Vbeta and 13 Jbeta primers. Profiled with immunoSEQ multiplex PCR; TCRdb holds only in-frame clones, not every one. The sample shows about 260,000 clones, more than 55% of them seen only once. The sequenced material came from PBMCs. These receptors were taken from a female donor in good health and CMV-seronegative.

This clone showed up just once. The chain carries TRBV6-1 and TRBJ1-6; D is unclear. The CDR3 runs to 12 residues. V lost 6 bases and J lost 7, with 7 bases in between. The germline CDR1 and CDR2 sequences are MNHNS and SASEGT. The CDR3 protein is CASRQQNSPLHF. Here the CDR3 DNA reads TGTGCCAGCAGACAGCAGAATTCACCCCTCCACTTT.

This clone was seen more than once but under ten times. This chain uses TRBV28 with TRBJ2-7; 15 nucleotides line up with TRBD2. Trimming cost V 6 bases and J 5 bases; bases outside gene matches: 11. Germline V gives CDR1 MDHEN, CDR2 SYDVKM. The CDR3 is made up of 17 amino acids. CDR3 coding DNA: TGTGCCAGCAGCTCCCCCGGGACTAGCGGGAGGTCCGACGAGCAGTACTTC. It yields the protein CASSSPGTSGRSDEQYF.

Notes on this clone: At one end the junction does not follow the germline gene, possibly because of a read error. The chain uses TRBV19 and TRBJ1-5, with D perhaps TRBD1 (6 bases). Germline CDR1 and CDR2: LNHDA and SQIVND (reference sequence). The CDR3 runs to 15 residues. The chain's CDR3 is CASTLSRRTVQLQHF. The CDR3, as DNA: TGTGCCAGTACCCTCTCCAGAAGGACAGTTCAGCTCCAGCATTTT.

Points on this clone: This sample also contains other DNA sequences that code for the same CDR3. The rearrangement uses TRBV11-2 and TRBJ2-7, with TRBD1 matching over 8 bases. This CDR3 region has 14 residues. Germline CDR1 reads SGHAT; CDR2 reads FQNNGV. With V trimmed by 2 bases and J by 5 bases, 5 bases remained unmatched. The CDR3 DNA reads TGTGCCAGCAGCTTATTCGTGACAGGGGACGAGCAGTACTTC. It codes for CASSLFVTGDEQYF.

V and J are TRBV2 and TRBJ2-7; no clear D. Trimming took off 5 bases at V and 3 bases at J, with 5 bases between the two ends. Germline CDR1 is SNHLY and CDR2 is FYNNEI. The CDR3 totals 11 residues. Here the CDR3 reads CASSPVYEQYF. CDR3 bases: TGTGCCAGCAGTCCCGTCTACGAGCAGTACTTC.

The chain uses TRBV7-9 and TRBJ2-7; no firm D call. V was pared by 0 bases and J by 5 bases, with 14 bases between. This CDR3 is 15 amino acids long. The germline V gene encodes CDR1 SEHNR and CDR2 FQNEAQ (reference sequence). The CDR3, as DNA: TGTGCCAGCAGCTTAGCCTCCTTCTTGTCCGACGAGCAGTACTTC. As protein: CASSLASFLSDEQYF.

This sequence joins TRBV7-9 and TRBJ2-7, with unresolved D. CDR1 SEHNR and CDR2 FQNEAQ come from the germline V gene (reference sequence). Trimming stripped 4 bases from V and 4 bases from J, with 8 bases between. CDR3 length: 12 amino acids. The CDR3 coding sequence is TGTGCCAGCAGCTGGAGCACGTACGAGCAGTACTTC. Protein product: CASSWSTYEQYF. Supplemented by reference TRBV7-9 and TRBJ2-7, the full variable domain reads DTGVSQNPRHKITKRGQNVTFRCDPISEHNRLYWYRQTLGQGPEFLTYFQNEAQLEKSRLLSDRFSAERPKGSFSTLEIQRTEQGDSAMYLCASSWSTYEQYFGPGTRLTVT.

V is TRBV19 and J is TRBJ2-7; possible D gene TRBD2, 6 bases. Germline CDR1 LNHDA, CDR2 SQIVND (reference sequence). The CDR3 contains 14 residues. Trimming shortened V by 1 base and J by 1 base, and 8 bases separated the two germline ends. In nucleotides, the CDR3 is TGTGCCAGTAGTATAGCGGGAGTTTCCTACGAGCAGTACTTC. This translates into CASSIAGVSYEQYF.

This clone was seen more than once but under ten times. V and J are TRBV30 and TRBJ1-1; 8 bases agree with TRBD1. This CDR3 spans 19 amino acids. V shed 0 bases, J shed 5 bases, and the junction held 20 bases outside the gene matches. From germline, CDR1 is GTSNPN and CDR2 SVGIG (reference sequence). The CDR3 loop reads CAWSVPPYRGRALATEAFF. CDR3 sequence (DNA): TGTGCCTGGAGTGTACCCCCCTACAGGGGGAGGGCCTTGGCTACTGAAGCTTTCTTT.

The CDR3 DNA sequence: TGCGCCAGCAGTGAGTCGAGGGCTAGCGGACTCACAGATACGCAGTATTTT. Encoded protein: CASSESRASGLTDTQYF. V usage is TRBV10-1 and J usage is TRBJ2-3; the match to TRBD2 covers 7 bases. The V segment lost 0 bases and the J segment 2 bases; nucleotides outside the gene matches: 8. This CDR3 has 17 residues. Germline CDR1 and CDR2: WNHNN and SYGVQD (reference sequence).

The chain is built from TRBV5-4 and TRBJ2-5; 10 bases align to TRBD2. Per the germline V gene, CDR1 is SGHNT and CDR2 is YYREEE (reference sequence). J gave up 4 bases and V 7 bases, and 16 bases lay outside the gene matches. There are 17 residues in the CDR3. The CDR3 protein is CASGGSLTGLARETQYF. CDR3 DNA sequence: TGTGCCAGCGGAGGAAGCCTTACGGGACTAGCGAGAGAGACCCAGTACTTC.

The CDR3 DNA reads as TGTGCCAGCAGGACACTAGCGGGAGGGCCTTACAATGAGCAGTTCTTC. Translated, it gives CASRTLAGGPYNEQFF. The chain uses TRBV28 and TRBJ2-1; 13 bases are a match to TRBD2. With V trimmed by 6 bases and J by 4 bases, 6 bases remained unmatched. This CDR3 has 16 amino acids. Per germline, CDR1 MDHEN and CDR2 SYDVKM.

J is TRBJ2-7 and V is TRBV30; 8 nucleotides agree with TRBD2. The V and J ends lost 3 bases and 0 bases, in that order; junction bases with no gene match: 4. The germline gives CDR1 GTSNPN, CDR2 SVGIG (reference sequence). The CDR3 length is 14 residues. This chain's CDR3 is CAWRYGTSSYEQYF. CDR3 coding DNA: TGTGCCTGGAGATATGGGACTAGCTCCTACGAGCAGTACTTC.

This clone was seen only a few times. The gene calls are TRBV5-1 and TRBJ2-2, with TRBD1 matching over 8 bases. Germline V gives CDR1 SGHRS, CDR2 YFSETQ. This CDR3 has 15 residues. Trimming at V came to 2 bases and at J to 3 bases, leaving 3 bases not matched to a gene. For the CDR3, the DNA is TGCGCCAGCAGCTTCCGGACAGGGCACACCGGGGAGCTGTTTTTT. This encodes CASSFRTGHTGELFF. The full variable domain, completed using reference TRBV5-1 and TRBJ2-2, is KAGVTQTPRYLIKTRGQQVTLSCSPISGHRSVSWYQQTPGQGLQFLFEYFSETQRNKGNFPGRFSGRQFSNSRSEMNVSTLELGDSALYLCASSFRTGHTGELFFGEGSRLTVL.

CDR3 region: CASSWGGFEQYF. CDR3 coding DNA: TGTGCCAGCAGTTGGGGAGGGTTCGAGCAGTACTTC. V is TRBV6-5 and J is TRBJ2-7, with 7 bases that match TRBD2. There are 12 residues in the CDR3. The J segment lost 6 bases and the V segment lost 4 bases, leaving 3 bases of the junction unmatched. Germline V CDR1 and CDR2: MNHEY, SVGAGI.

V and J are TRBV27 and TRBJ2-1, with a weak D call TRBD2 (5 bases). Germline CDR1 is MNHEY and CDR2 is SMNVEV (reference sequence). The CDR3 runs 15 residues. V was shortened by 3 bases and J by 7 bases, with 16 bases between the two germline ends. The CDR3, as DNA: TGTGCCAGCAGTTTGGACGGGGAAAGATGGAATGAGCAGTTCTTC. It is translated as CASSLDGERWNEQFF.

The chain employs TRBV5-5 and TRBJ1-2, with D perhaps TRBD1 (6 bases). Trimming pared 3 bases from V and 0 bases from J, leaving 9 bases between. The CDR3 is 14 amino acids. CDR1 and CDR2 from the germline V gene are SGHKS and YYEKEE (reference sequence). This CDR3 reads CASSSRTANYGYTF. Here the CDR3 DNA reads TGTGCCAGCAGCTCAAGGACAGCTAACTATGGCTACACCTTC. The whole variable domain, filled in from reference TRBV5-5 and TRBJ1-2, reads DAGVTQSPTHLIKTRGQQVTLRCSPISGHKSVSWYQQVLGQGPQFIFQYYEKEERGRGNFPDRFSARQFPNYSSELNVNALLLGDSALYLCASSSRTANYGYTFGSGTRLTVV.

This chain connects TRBV28 to TRBJ1-5; 7 bases line up with TRBD1. This CDR3 comprises 15 residues. Germline assignment: CDR1 MDHEN and CDR2 SYDVKM. After removal of 3 bases from V and 4 bases from J, the junction contained 6 bases not matched to a gene. The CDR3 nucleotides read TGTGCCAGCAGTTTCCTGACAGGGACAAATCAGCCCCAGCATTTT. Its translation is CASSFLTGTNQPQHF.